One and the same sample provided the 16 T cell receptor beta chains below, sequenced in a study. One entry per CDR3 protein results from TCRdb running MiXCR on the 5' RACE reads. The repertoire holds nearly 55,000 distinct CDR3 sequences, over 20% seen once, with 3% to 4% in the top ten. Sample: tumor-infiltrating naive CD4+ T cells sorted from the breast tumor. As for subset: naive CD4+ T cells, CD4+CD45RA+CD25-. The receptors here all came from a female donor with breast cancer.

This clonotype showed up just a few times. This chain joins TRBV7-2 and TRBJ1-3; D is possibly TRBD1 (5 bases). Germline V lookup: CDR1 SGHTA, CDR2 FQGNSA. This CDR3 is built from 15 residues. Trimming took 8 bases from V and 0 from J, leaving 14 bases between them. Here the CDR3 reads CASLRQLGSGNTIYF. The DNA for the CDR3 is TGTGCCAGCCTAAGACAGCTAGGCTCTGGAAACACCATATATTTT.

This clonotype was recorded a few times. The chain is built from TRBV20-1 and TRBJ2-1; D is perhaps TRBD2 (5 bases). V lost 0 bases to trimming and J lost 8 bases, with 17 bases between them. In germline, CDR1 is DFQATT, CDR2 SNEGSKA (reference sequence). The CDR3 has 15 residues. The chain's CDR3 is CSARDPSRLGDEQFF. Written as DNA, the CDR3 is TGCAGTGCTAGAGATCCAAGTCGCCTCGGGGATGAGCAGTTCTTC.

This clonotype was observed a handful of times. A read error is possible here, since a much larger clone lies one base away. CDR3 coding DNA: TGCGCCAGCAGCTCCGGACTAGCGGGAGGAGTTGAGCAGCTCTTC. Translating gives CASSSGLAGGVEQLF. V is TRBV5-1 and J is TRBJ2-1; TRBD2 agrees at 14 bases. CDR1 is SGHRS, CDR2 YFSETQ, per germline. This CDR3 has 15 residues.

The V call is TRBV19, the J call TRBJ2-3; tentative D call: TRBD2 (6 bases). From germline, CDR1 is LNHDA and CDR2 SQIVND (reference sequence). The CDR3 has 18 residues. V was clipped by 0 bases and J by 4 bases, with 20 bases between them. The CDR3 region is CASSIDHSGAGGADTQYF. The CDR3 nucleotides read TGTGCCAGTAGTATAGATCATTCGGGAGCAGGAGGGGCAGATACGCAGTATTTT.

This clonotype was observed a few times. The genes are TRBV29-1 and TRBJ2-7; TRBD1 matches 10 bases. CDR3 length: 13 amino acids. In germline, CDR1 is SQVTM, CDR2 ANQGSEA. The ends lost 5 bases at V and 5 bases at J; junction bases unmatched: 6. The CDR3 loop is CSVLGQGYHEQYF. The CDR3 DNA is TGCAGCGTTCTGGGACAGGGGTACCACGAGCAGTACTTC.

J is TRBJ2-7 and V is TRBV6-6, with a tentative D call TRBD1 (6 bases). Per the germline V gene, CDR1 is MNHNY and CDR2 is SVGAGI (reference sequence). V gave up 2 bases and J gave up 0 bases, with 14 bases separating them. The CDR3 sequence is 16 residues long. CDR3 coding DNA: TGTGCCAGCAGTTACACGTCCGGGACACACTCCTACGAGCAGTACTTC. As protein: CASSYTSGTHSYEQYF.

The gene calls are TRBV27 and TRBJ2-7, with D maybe TRBD1 (6 bases). CDR1 and CDR2 from the germline V gene are MNHEY and SMNVEV (reference sequence). V lost 9 bases to trimming and J lost 1 base, with 16 bases between them. The CDR3 loop spans 14 amino acids. The CDR3, as DNA: TGTGCCAGGGGGTACAGGGACACGTCCTACGAGCAGTACTTC. This codes for CARGYRDTSYEQYF.

This clonotype was counted many times. This sequence joins TRBV15 and TRBJ2-7; D remains ambiguous. Trimming pared 0 bases from V and 10 bases from J, leaving 13 bases between. CDR3 length equals 13 residues. Germline-derived CDR1 and CDR2 are LNHNV and YYDKDF (reference sequence). The CDR3 region has the DNA TGTGCCACCAGCAGAGATCCTACTTCTCCCCAGTACTTC. This gives the protein CATSRDPTSPQYF.

To note about this clonotype: A clone one base away is much larger, so this may be a read error. This sequence joins TRBV9 and TRBJ2-1, with TRBD1 matching 11 bases. The CDR3 sequence is 15 residues long. Per the germline V gene, CDR1 is SGDLS and CDR2 is YYNGEE. The CDR3, as DNA: TGTGCCGGCAGCGTAGGGACAGGGGGGACGAATGAGCAGTTCTTC. This gives the protein CAGSVGTGGTNEQFF.

As for this clonotype: This sequence may be a read error, since a much larger clone differs from it by one base. This chain links TRBV6-2 or TRBV6-3 with TRBJ2-3; D may be TRBD1 (5 bases). This CDR3 region has 16 residues. Germline values: CDR1 MNHEY, CDR2 SVGEGT. The chain's CDR3 is CASSYRGSDSTDAQYF. The CDR3 nucleotides read TGTGCCAGCAGTTATCGAGGCAGCGACAGCACAGATGCGCAGTATTTT.

This rearrangement joins TRBV6-1 to TRBJ1-4; D is perhaps TRBD1 (6 bases). Germline lookup yields CDR1 MNHNS and CDR2 SASEGT. Trimming took 0 bases from V and 1 from J, leaving 6 bases between them. This CDR3 region has 15 residues. Here the CDR3 DNA reads TGTGCCAGCAGTGAAGCACAGGGAACTAATGAAAAACTGTTTTTT. This sequence encodes CASSEAQGTNEKLFF.

V is TRBV7-2 and J is TRBJ1-2; D possibly corresponds to TRBD1 (6 bases). V shed 0 bases and J shed 6 bases, with 11 bases lying between them. Germline loops: CDR1 SGHTA, CDR2 FQGNSA. CDR3 length equals 14 residues. The CDR3 DNA is TGTGCCAGCAGCTTAGCGAAGGGGGTTGATGGCTACACCTTC. Protein: CASSLAKGVDGYTF.

Regarding this clonotype: A much larger clone differs from this one at a single base, so this may be a read error. The chain links TRBV9 to TRBJ2-4; 8 bases fit TRBD1. Looked up from germline, CDR1 is SGDLS and CDR2 is YYNGEE. The CDR3 is 14 residues long. CDR3 sequence reads: CASSVVATGGIRYF. The DNA of the CDR3 is TGTGCCAGCAGCGTAGTGGCCACAGGGGGGATTCGGTACTTC.

This clonotype has just a few counts. V and J are TRBV7-3 and TRBJ2-6; a weak D match, TRBD1 (6 bases). This CDR3 is built from 14 residues. The V end was cut by 0 bases, the J end by 9 bases, with 9 bases between. Germline V gives CDR1 SGHTA, CDR2 FQGTGA. CDR3 DNA: TGTGCCAGCAGCTTAACGCTACAGGGCAACGTCCTGACTTTC. Residues: CASSLTLQGNVLTF. The whole variable domain, remainder taken from reference TRBV7-3 and TRBJ2-6, is GAGVSQTPSNKVTEKGKYVELRCDPISGHTALYWYRQSLGQGPEFLIYFQGTGAADDSGLPNDRFFAVRPEGSVSTLKIQRTERGDSAVYLCASSLTLQGNVLTFGAGSRLTVL.

In the case of this clonotype: Being one base from a much bigger clone, this may be a read error. The V call is TRBV10-3, the J call TRBJ2-7; TRBD1 aligns across 7 bases. The CDR3 sequence is 15 residues long. Germline CDR1 is ENHRY and CDR2 is SYGVKD. The CDR3 nucleotides are TGTGCCGTCAGTGAGGGGGCGCCTAGCTCCTACGAGCAGTACTTC. Its translation is CAVSEGAPSSYEQYF.

The chain links TRBV20-1 to TRBJ1-5; D unresolved. V was trimmed by 1 base and J by 10 bases, leaving 11 bases between them. The CDR3 runs to 12 residues. Germline V gives CDR1 DFQATT, CDR2 SNEGSKA (reference sequence). The chain's CDR3 is CSARVGNGPQHF. The CDR3 nucleotides are TGCAGTGCTAGAGTTGGGAACGGACCCCAGCATTTT.